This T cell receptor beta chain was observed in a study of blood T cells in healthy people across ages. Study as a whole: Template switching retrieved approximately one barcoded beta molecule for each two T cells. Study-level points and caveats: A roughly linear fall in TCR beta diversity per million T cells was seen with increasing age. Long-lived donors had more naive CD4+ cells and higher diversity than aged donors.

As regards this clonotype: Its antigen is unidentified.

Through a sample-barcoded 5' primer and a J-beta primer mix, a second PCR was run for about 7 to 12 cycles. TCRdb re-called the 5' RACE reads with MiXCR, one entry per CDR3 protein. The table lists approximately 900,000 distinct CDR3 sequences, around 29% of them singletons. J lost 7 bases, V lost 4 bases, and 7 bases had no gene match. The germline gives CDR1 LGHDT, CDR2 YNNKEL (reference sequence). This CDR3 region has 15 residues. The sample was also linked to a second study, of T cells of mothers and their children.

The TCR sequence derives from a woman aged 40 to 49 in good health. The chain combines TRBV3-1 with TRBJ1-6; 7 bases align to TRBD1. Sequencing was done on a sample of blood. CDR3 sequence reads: CASSPRDSPNSPLHF. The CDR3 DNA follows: TGTGCCAGCAGCCCCCGGGACAGTCCCAATTCACCCCTCCACTTT.